The source of this T cell receptor (beta chain) is a study of T cells in Graves' hyperthyroidism and ophthalmopathy. General observations from the study: Stable hyperthyroidism was told apart from ophthalmopathy by a model built on 13 V-J features.

Active moderate-to-severe ophthalmopathy, Clinical Activity Score at least 3, NOSPECS at least 4, under 3 months' duration. PBMCs stemmed from 10 ml fresh peripheral blood. V shed 2 bases and J shed 6 bases, with 11 bases lying between them. Germline CDR1 is MDHEN and CDR2 is SYDVKM. The CDR3 is 13 residues long. A note on this clonotype: The target antigen is unknown.

From RNA transcripts, TCR beta CDR3 regions were amplified. HTBI primers were employed in a first-round RT-PCR of the TCR CDR3. MiXCR, applied by TCRdb to the multiplex PCR reads, yields one record per CDR3 protein. The table lists approximately 600,000 distinct CDR3 sequences, 20% of them singletons, with 30% to 40% in the top ten. The receptor was isolated from a man under 40 with Graves' ophthalmopathy. V is TRBV28 and J is TRBJ2-7; D not certain. The sequencing sample was made of blood. The CDR3 bases are TGTGCCAGCAGTTTAGACGGTACCCGCGAGCAGTACTTC. Translation gives CASSLDGTREQYF.